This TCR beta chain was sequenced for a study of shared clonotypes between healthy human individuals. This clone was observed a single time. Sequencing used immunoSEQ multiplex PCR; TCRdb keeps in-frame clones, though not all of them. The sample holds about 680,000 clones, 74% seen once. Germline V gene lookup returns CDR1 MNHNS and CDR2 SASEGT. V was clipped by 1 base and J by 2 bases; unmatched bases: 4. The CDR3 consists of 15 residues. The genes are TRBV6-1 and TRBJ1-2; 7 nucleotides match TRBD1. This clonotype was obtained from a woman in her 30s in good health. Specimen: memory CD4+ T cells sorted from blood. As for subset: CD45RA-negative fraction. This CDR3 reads CASSEGWGQNYGYTF. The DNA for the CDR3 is TGTGCCAGCAGTGAAGGTTGGGGACAGAACTATGGCTACACCTTC.